This paragraph covers one T cell receptor beta chain sequence. The antigen remains unidentified. The PCR was carried out with 60 Vbeta primers and 13 Jbeta primers. Libraries were prepared by immunoSEQ multiplex PCR; TCRdb keeps only in-frame clonotypes and omits some of them. The repertoire has tens of thousands of clones, 65% to 80% of them found once; the top ten carry roughly 12%. The sample belongs to a study of cytomegalovirus exposure and HLA in healthy donors. Study as a whole: About 85 million unique TCRs from HLA-typed donors were held in an early release of data. Points from the study as a whole: Cytomegalovirus-associated status was assigned to about 160 TCR beta chains.

Trimming took 5 bases from V and 1 from J; bases not matched to a gene: 3. This CDR3 is built from 15 residues. Germline values: CDR1 SGHTA, CDR2 FQGNSA. The chain uses TRBV7-2 and TRBJ2-2; 8 positions agree with TRBD1. The sample comprised PBMCs. The clonotype was recovered from a male donor in good health and CMV-seropositive. In nucleotides, the CDR3 is TGTGCCAGCAGCCCCGGACAGGGGAACACCGGGGAGCTGTTTTTT. Residues: CASSPGQGNTGELFF.